One and the same sample provided the 20 T cell receptor beta chains below, sequenced in a study of long-term antiretroviral therapy in people with HIV. Sequencing used immunoSEQ v3.0 at survey level. Profiling relied on immunoSEQ multiplex PCR, and the TCRdb table lists in-frame clones only, not all of them. The data contain roughly 19,000 clones, 86% of them singletons. The sequences come from unsorted PBMCs, collected 0.5 years after starting antiretroviral therapy. All receptors come from a man in his forties with HIV.

J is TRBJ2-7 and V is TRBV20-1; D ambiguous. Trimming left V 7 bases short and J 6 bases short, with 10 bases between. The CDR3 extends over 10 amino acids. Germline V gene data show CDR1 as DFQATT and CDR2 as SNEGSKA (reference sequence). CDR3 sequence reads: CSGVGCEQYF. CDR3 nucleotides: TGCAGTGGAGTGGGTTGCGAGCAGTACTTC.

This chain links TRBV7-6 with TRBJ2-1, with a weak D call TRBD2 (6 bases). Trimming took 5 bases from V and 6 from J, leaving 14 bases between them. CDR1 is SGHVS and CDR2 is FNYEAQ in the germline V gene. The CDR3 length is 14 residues. CDR3 loop: CASSNSGGVNEQFF. CDR3 coding DNA: TGTGCCAGCAGCAATAGCGGAGGGGTCAATGAGCAGTTCTTC.

The chain carries TRBV11-1 and TRBJ2-1; TRBD1 matches 7 bases. CDR1 and CDR2 (germline): SGHAT, FQDESV (reference sequence). This CDR3 has 13 residues. Unmatched junction bases numbered 5, after V lost 6 bases and J lost 6 bases. The CDR3 coding sequence is TGTGCCAGCAGTACCGGGACAGTCAATGAGCAGTTCTTC. This sequence encodes CASSTGTVNEQFF. The full variable domain, completed using reference TRBV11-1 and TRBJ2-1, is EAEVAQSPRYKITEKSQAVAFWCDPISGHATLYWYRQILGQGPELLVQFQDESVVDDSQLPKDRFSAERLKGVDSTLKIQPAELGDSAMYLCASSTGTVNEQFFGPGTRLTVL.

The V call is TRBV29-1, the J call TRBJ1-2; 7 bases align to TRBD1. Trimming took 7 bases from V and 2 from J; bases not matched to a gene: 4. The CDR3 is made up of 12 amino acids. CDR1 and CDR2 (germline): SQVTM, ANQGSEA. The CDR3 nucleotides are TGCAGCGCCCTGGGACAGAACTATGGCTACACCTTC. Translating gives CSALGQNYGYTF.

This sequence joins TRBV9 and TRBJ2-2, with 10 bases lining up with TRBD2. The germline CDR1 and CDR2 sequences are SGDLS and YYNGEE. This CDR3 has 17 amino acids. The V segment lost 3 bases and the J segment 4 bases; nucleotides outside the gene matches: 9. The chain's CDR3 is CASSAFLAGAATGELFF. The CDR3 DNA reads as TGTGCCAGCAGCGCCTTTCTAGCGGGGGCCGCCACCGGGGAGCTGTTTTTT.

The chain uses TRBV6-5 and TRBJ1-1; no firm D call. This CDR3 has 13 residues. Trimming shortened V by 2 bases and J by 6 bases, and 10 bases separated the two germline ends. Germline loops: CDR1 MNHEY, CDR2 SVGAGI. CDR3 sequence reads: CASSYPGSAEAFF. The CDR3 coding sequence is TGTGCCAGCAGTTACCCGGGGTCTGCTGAAGCTTTCTTT.

CDR3 amino acids: CASSLDIGAADTQYF. The CDR3 nucleotides read TGTGCCAGCAGCTTAGATATCGGCGCCGCGGATACGCAGTATTTT. V and J are TRBV11-3 and TRBJ2-3; no reliable D call. V was shortened by 0 bases and J by 6 bases, with 13 bases between the two germline ends. From germline, CDR1 is SGHNT and CDR2 YENEEA. The CDR3 is 15 amino acids.

The chain carries TRBV27 and TRBJ1-1; a weak D match, TRBD1 (5 bases). Germline CDR1 MNHEY, CDR2 SMNVEV (reference sequence). V shed 4 bases and J shed 6 bases, with 12 bases lying between them. This CDR3 is built from 13 residues. CDR3 bases: TGTGCCAGCAGTTATCAGGGCAATGCTGAAGCTTTCTTT. This codes for CASSYQGNAEAFF.

V usage is TRBV9 and J usage is TRBJ2-3; tentatively, D is TRBD2 (5 bases). The CDR3 covers 14 residues. Per germline, CDR1 SGDLS and CDR2 YYNGEE. The V end was cut by 4 bases, the J end by 2 bases, with 11 bases between. DNA of the CDR3: TGTGCCAGCAGCCCCCGGGGATTCACAGATACGCAGTATTTT. Amino acid sequence: CASSPRGFTDTQYF.

The V gene is TRBV5-1, the J gene TRBJ1-2; D call uncertain. V was cut by 2 bases and J by 4 bases, with 6 bases left in between. Germline-derived CDR1 and CDR2 are SGHRS and YFSETQ. The CDR3 is 12 amino acids. CDR3 bases: TGCGCCAGCAGCTTATCCGGCTATGGCTACACCTTC. It specifies CASSLSGYGYTF.

This sequence joins TRBV25-1 and TRBJ1-4, with D perhaps TRBD1 (6 bases). Germline CDR1 and CDR2: MGHDK and SYGVNS. Between the trimmed V and J ends, which lost 4 bases and 3 bases, there was a span of 12 bases. The CDR3 covers 15 residues. The CDR3 nucleotides are TGTGCCAGCAGTGTCAGGGAGGGGGCTAATGAAAAACTGTTTTTT. Translating it yields CASSVREGANEKLFF.

The rearrangement uses TRBV30 and TRBJ2-5, with TRBD2 matching 8 bases. The trim removed 0 bases at V and 2 bases at J, leaving 2 bases unmatched. This CDR3 is 14 amino acids long. Germline values: CDR1 GTSNPN, CDR2 SVGIG (reference sequence). The CDR3 here is CAWSVLAGQETQYF. The CDR3 DNA follows: TGTGCCTGGAGTGTATTAGCGGGACAAGAGACCCAGTACTTC.

V gene TRBV10-3 combines with J gene TRBJ2-2; D might be TRBD1 or TRBD2, each matching 5 bases. Per the germline V gene, CDR1 is ENHRY and CDR2 is SYGVKD. V was cut by 10 bases and J by 1 base, with 13 bases left in between. This CDR3 is built from 14 residues. This CDR3 reads CASEERGNTGELFF. In nucleotides, the CDR3 is TGTGCCAGTGAAGAGAGGGGGAACACCGGGGAGCTGTTTTTT.

The genes are TRBV19 and TRBJ2-5; no clear D gene. The germline V and J ends were trimmed by 0 bases and 5 bases, with 4 bases remaining between them. This CDR3 region has 12 residues. CDR1 is LNHDA, CDR2 SQIVND, per germline (reference sequence). The CDR3 DNA is TGTGCCAGTAGTATAGATCGGGAGACCCAGTACTTC. Its protein is CASSIDRETQYF.

V is TRBV7-2 and J is TRBJ1-5, with D tentatively TRBD1 (6 bases). The germline V gene encodes CDR1 SGHTA and CDR2 FQGNSA. V was shortened by 4 bases and J by 0 bases, with 13 bases between the two germline ends. This CDR3 is built from 16 residues. The chain's CDR3 is CASSSLGGFSNQPQHF. For the CDR3, the DNA is TGTGCCAGCAGCTCCCTAGGGGGATTTAGCAATCAGCCCCAGCATTTT.

This chain uses TRBV6-1 with TRBJ1-3; D remains ambiguous. This CDR3 spans 15 amino acids. With 4 bases removed from V and 0 bases from J, the gap between germline ends came to 10 bases. Germline values: CDR1 MNHNS, CDR2 SASEGT. The CDR3 nucleotides read TGTGCCAGCAGTGTTGACGCCAGCTCTGGAAACACCATATATTTT. It translates to CASSVDASSGNTIYF.

As regards this clone: Other DNA sequences in the same sample also yield this CDR3. This chain uses TRBV7-9 with TRBJ2-7; the match to TRBD2 covers 8 bases. Germline loops: CDR1 SEHNR, CDR2 FQNEAQ (reference sequence). Trimming removed 6 bases from V and 1 base from J; junction bases left unmatched: 14. The CDR3 totals 17 residues. CDR3: CASSSFGIAGRSYEQYF. The CDR3 DNA reads TGTGCCAGCAGTTCCTTCGGGATAGCGGGGCGATCCTACGAGCAGTACTTC.

CDR3 in amino acids: CSVEAASYEQYF. The CDR3 DNA reads TGCAGCGTTGAAGCGGCCAGCTACGAGCAGTACTTC. The chain combines TRBV29-1 with TRBJ2-7; no clear D gene. The CDR3 covers 12 residues. The germline CDR1 and CDR2 sequences are SQVTM and ANQGSEA. V lost 1 base, J lost 3 bases, and 7 bases lay in between.

V usage is TRBV27 and J usage is TRBJ2-7, with D perhaps TRBD1 (5 bases). Trimming shortened V by 1 base and J by 12 bases, and 16 bases separated the two germline ends. This CDR3 region has 13 residues. Germline loops: CDR1 MNHEY, CDR2 SMNVEV (reference sequence). CDR3 residues: CASSLWGGAAGYF. The DNA for the CDR3 is TGTGCCAGCAGTTTATGGGGTGGGGCTGCCGGGTACTTC.

This rearrangement joins TRBV20-1 to TRBJ2-3; 7 nucleotides match TRBD1. Trimming removed 7 bases from V and 6 bases from J; junction bases left unmatched: 4. The CDR3 contains 11 residues. Per germline, CDR1 DFQATT and CDR2 SNEGSKA (reference sequence). DNA of the CDR3: TGCAGTGGTCCCAGGGGGGATACGCAGTATTTT. This codes for CSGPRGDTQYF.